Shown below are 5 T cell receptor beta chains from a single sample sequenced in a study of PD-1 blockade in classical Hodgkin lymphoma. Assay used: immunoSEQ multiplex PCR; TCRdb lists only in-frame clones, some missing. The sample gives more than 20,000 clones, approximately 65% of which show up once; 1% to 1.5% is in the top ten. Documented time point: cycle 4 day 1 (C4D1), after more than five weeks of nivolumab. All trial patients relapsed after autologous stem cell transplantation. Magnetic negative selection purified CD4+ T cells from thawed PBMCs. The sample was CD4+ T cells from blood, taken before the fourth cycle of nivolumab. The receptor set was obtained from a human donor with classical Hodgkin lymphoma.

This clone was counted between two and nine times. The CDR3 DNA is TGTGCCAGCAGACACGGTGGGGCGAAAGAGCAGTACTTC. Translation gives CASRHGGAKEQYF. The V gene is TRBV19, the J gene TRBJ2-7, with D possibly being TRBD1 (5 bases). Trimming shortened V by 9 bases and J by 7 bases, and 19 bases separated the two germline ends. The CDR3 covers 13 residues. Germline CDR1 reads LNHDA; CDR2 reads SQIVND (reference sequence).

The chain combines TRBV7-9 with TRBJ2-6; 10 bases map to TRBD2. The J segment lost 10 bases and the V segment lost 6 bases, leaving 9 bases of the junction unmatched. The CDR3 spans 15 residues. CDR1 is SEHNR and CDR2 is FQNEAQ in the germline V gene (reference sequence). In nucleotides, the CDR3 is TGTGCCAGCAGTCAAGCGGGGGGGCAGTGGAACGTCCTGACTTTC. Translation gives CASSQAGGQWNVLTF.

The chain employs TRBV7-8 and TRBJ2-5; 12 bases agree with TRBD2. The junction had 9 bases not matched to a gene; V was cut back by 5 bases and J by 5 bases. This CDR3 is built from 16 residues. Germline V gene data show CDR1 as SGHVS and CDR2 as FQNEAQ. The CDR3 coding sequence is TGTGCCAGCAGCCGTCAACTAGCGGGGGGCGGGGAGACCCAGTACTTC. Protein sequence: CASSRQLAGGGETQYF.

J is TRBJ1-3 and V is TRBV4-3, with TRBD1 identical over 12 bases. Germline trimming cut 2 bases from V and 4 bases from J; bases unmatched to any gene: 9. CDR3 size: 18 residues. Germline V CDR1 and CDR2: LGHNA, YSLEER. The CDR3 DNA follows: TGCGCCAGCAGCCAACGGGCTACCGGGACAGGGGGCGGAAACACCATATATTTT. Protein product: CASSQRATGTGGGNTIYF.

The rearrangement joins TRBV18 to TRBJ2-1; the D gene is possibly TRBD1 (7 bases). V was pared by 3 bases and J by 1 base, with 25 bases between. The germline V gene encodes CDR1 KGHSH and CDR2 LQKENI. The CDR3 has 20 residues. The DNA of the CDR3 is TGTGCCAGCTCACCTAGGGGACAGCTTTTCAAGGAGGGGTCCTACAATGAGCAGTTCTTC. This encodes CASSPRGQLFKEGSYNEQFF.